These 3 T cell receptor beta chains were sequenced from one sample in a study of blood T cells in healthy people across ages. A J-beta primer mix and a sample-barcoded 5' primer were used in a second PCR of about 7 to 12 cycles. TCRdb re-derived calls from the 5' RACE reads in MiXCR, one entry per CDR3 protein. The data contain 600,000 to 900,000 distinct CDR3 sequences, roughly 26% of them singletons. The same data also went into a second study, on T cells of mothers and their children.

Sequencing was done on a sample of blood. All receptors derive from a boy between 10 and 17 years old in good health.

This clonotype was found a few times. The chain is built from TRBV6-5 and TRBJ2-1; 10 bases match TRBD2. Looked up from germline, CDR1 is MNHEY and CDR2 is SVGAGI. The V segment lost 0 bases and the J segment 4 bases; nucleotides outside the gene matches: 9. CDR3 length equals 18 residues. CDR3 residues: CASSYSRGSGGPYNEQFF. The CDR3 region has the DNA TGTGCCAGCAGTTACTCCCGGGGTAGCGGGGGGCCGTACAATGAGCAGTTCTTC.

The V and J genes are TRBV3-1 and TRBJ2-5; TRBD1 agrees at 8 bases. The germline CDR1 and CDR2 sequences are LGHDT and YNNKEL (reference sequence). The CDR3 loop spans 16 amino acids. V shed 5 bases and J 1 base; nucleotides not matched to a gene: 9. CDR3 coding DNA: TGTGCCAGCAGCGAAGTCGGGACAGGCCTCCAAGAGACCCAGTACTTC. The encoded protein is CASSEVGTGLQETQYF.

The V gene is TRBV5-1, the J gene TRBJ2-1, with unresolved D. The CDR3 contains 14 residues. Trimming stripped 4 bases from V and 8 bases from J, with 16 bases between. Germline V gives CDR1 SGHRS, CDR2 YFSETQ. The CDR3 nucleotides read TGCGCCAGCAGCGCCCAGGCACTGTACGATGAGCAGTTCTTC. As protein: CASSAQALYDEQFF.